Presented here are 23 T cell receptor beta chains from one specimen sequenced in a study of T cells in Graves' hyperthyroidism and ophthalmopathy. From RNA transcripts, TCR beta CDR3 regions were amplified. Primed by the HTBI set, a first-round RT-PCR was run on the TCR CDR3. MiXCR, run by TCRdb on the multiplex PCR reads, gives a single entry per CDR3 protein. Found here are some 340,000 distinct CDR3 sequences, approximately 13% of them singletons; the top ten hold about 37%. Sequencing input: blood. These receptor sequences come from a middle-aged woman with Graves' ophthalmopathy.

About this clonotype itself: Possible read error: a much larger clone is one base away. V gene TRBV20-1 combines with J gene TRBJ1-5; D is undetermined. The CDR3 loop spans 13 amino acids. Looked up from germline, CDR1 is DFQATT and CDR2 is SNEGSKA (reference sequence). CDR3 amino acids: CGGWTGHNQPQHF. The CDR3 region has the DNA TGCGGCGGGTGGACGGGCCACAATCAGCCCCAGCATTTT.

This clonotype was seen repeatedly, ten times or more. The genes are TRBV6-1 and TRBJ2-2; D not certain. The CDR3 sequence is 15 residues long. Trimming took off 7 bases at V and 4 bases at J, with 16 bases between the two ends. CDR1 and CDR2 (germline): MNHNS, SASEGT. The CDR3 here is CASIPTLRATGELFF. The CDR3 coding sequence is TGTGCCAGCATTCCGACCCTGAGAGCCACCGGGGAGCTGTTTTTT.

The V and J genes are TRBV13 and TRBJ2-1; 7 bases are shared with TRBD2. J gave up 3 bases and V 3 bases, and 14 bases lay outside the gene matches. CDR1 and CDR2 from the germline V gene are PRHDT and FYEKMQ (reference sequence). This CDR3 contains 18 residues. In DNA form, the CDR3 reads TGTGCCAGCAGCTTCCGTTTCCAGCGGGAAGACAACTACAATGAGCAGTTCTTC. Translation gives CASSFRFQREDNYNEQFF.

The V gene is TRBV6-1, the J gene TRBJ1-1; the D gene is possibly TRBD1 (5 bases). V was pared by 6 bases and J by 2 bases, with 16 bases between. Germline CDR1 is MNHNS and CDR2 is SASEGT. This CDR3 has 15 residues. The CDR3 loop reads CASSLARTPNTEAFF. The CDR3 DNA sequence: TGTGCCAGCAGCTTGGCGAGGACACCCAACACTGAAGCTTTCTTT.

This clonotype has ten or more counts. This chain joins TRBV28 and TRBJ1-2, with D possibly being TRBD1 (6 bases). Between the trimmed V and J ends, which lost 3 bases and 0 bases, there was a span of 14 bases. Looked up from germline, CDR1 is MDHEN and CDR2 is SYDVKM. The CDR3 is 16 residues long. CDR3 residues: CASSLHTQGPNYGYTF. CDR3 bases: TGTGCCAGCAGTTTGCACACACAGGGACCTAACTATGGCTACACCTTC.

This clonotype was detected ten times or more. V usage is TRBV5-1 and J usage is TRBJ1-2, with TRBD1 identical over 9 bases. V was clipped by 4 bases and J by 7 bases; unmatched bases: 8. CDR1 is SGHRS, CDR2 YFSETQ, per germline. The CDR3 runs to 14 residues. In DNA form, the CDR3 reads TGCGCCAGCAGCCCCGGGACAGGGTTGGGTGGCTACACCTTC. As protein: CASSPGTGLGGYTF.

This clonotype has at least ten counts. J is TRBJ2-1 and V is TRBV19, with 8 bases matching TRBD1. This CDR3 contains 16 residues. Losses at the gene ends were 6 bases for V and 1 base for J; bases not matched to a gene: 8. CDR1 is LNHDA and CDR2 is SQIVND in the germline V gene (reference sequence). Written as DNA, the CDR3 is TGTGCCAGTAGGGACCGGACAGGGAAGTCCTACAATGAGCAGTTCTTC. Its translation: CASRDRTGKSYNEQFF.

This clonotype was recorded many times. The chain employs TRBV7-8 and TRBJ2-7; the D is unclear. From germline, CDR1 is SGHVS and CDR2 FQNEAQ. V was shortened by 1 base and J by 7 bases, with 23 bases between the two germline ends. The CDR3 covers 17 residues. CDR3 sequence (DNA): TGTGCCAGCAGCTTAGTGGTGTCCCCTCCCGGGTTAGGGGAGCAGTACTTC. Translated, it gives CASSLVVSPPGLGEQYF. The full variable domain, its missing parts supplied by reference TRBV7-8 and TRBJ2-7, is GAGVSQSPRYKVAKRGQDVALRCDPISGHVSLFWYQQALGQGPEFLTYFQNEAQLDKSGLPSDRFFAERPEGSVSTLKIQRTQQEDSAVYLCASSLVVSPPGLGEQYFGPGTRLTVT.

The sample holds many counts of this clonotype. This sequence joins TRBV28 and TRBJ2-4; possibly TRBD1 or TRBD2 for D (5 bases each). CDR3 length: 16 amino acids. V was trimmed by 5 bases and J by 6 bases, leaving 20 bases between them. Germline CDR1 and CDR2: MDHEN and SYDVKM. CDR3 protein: CASSPIGTPLGNIQYF. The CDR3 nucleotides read TGTGCCAGCAGTCCAATTGGGACCCCCTTGGGAAACATTCAGTACTTC.

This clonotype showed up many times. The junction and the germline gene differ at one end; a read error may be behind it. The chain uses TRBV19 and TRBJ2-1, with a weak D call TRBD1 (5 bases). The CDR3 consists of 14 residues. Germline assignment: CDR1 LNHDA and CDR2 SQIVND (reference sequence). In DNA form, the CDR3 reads TGTGCCAGTAGTGTAGACAGCCGCTACAATGAGCAGTTCTTC. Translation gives CASSVDSRYNEQFF.

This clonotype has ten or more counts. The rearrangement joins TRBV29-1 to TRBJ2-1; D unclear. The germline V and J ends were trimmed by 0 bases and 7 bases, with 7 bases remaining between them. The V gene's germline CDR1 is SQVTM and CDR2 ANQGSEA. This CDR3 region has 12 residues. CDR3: CSVEDLSNEQFF. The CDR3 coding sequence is TGCAGCGTTGAAGACCTATCTAATGAGCAGTTCTTC.

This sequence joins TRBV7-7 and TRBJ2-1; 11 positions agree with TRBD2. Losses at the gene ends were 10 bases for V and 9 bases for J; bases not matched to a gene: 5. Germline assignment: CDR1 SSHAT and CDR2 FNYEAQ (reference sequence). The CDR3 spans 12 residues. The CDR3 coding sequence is TGTGCCATAGCGGGAGGGCCGGGTGAGCAGTTCTTC. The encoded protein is CAIAGGPGEQFF.

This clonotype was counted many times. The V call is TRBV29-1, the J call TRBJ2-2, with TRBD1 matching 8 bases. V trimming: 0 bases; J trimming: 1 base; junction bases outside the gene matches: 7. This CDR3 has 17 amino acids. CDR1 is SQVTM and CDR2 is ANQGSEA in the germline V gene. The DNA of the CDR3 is TGCAGCGTTGAAGATCTTTTCGGGACAGGGAACACCGGGGAGCTGTTTTTT. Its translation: CSVEDLFGTGNTGELFF.

The CDR3 DNA reads as TGTGCCAGCAGGCCCTTCGACACTTACACCGGGGAGCTGTTTTTT. Translating gives CASRPFDTYTGELFF. This rearrangement joins TRBV27 to TRBJ2-2; D not certain. The V end was cut by 6 bases, the J end by 3 bases, with 14 bases between. This CDR3 has 15 residues. Germline lookup yields CDR1 MNHEY and CDR2 SMNVEV (reference sequence).

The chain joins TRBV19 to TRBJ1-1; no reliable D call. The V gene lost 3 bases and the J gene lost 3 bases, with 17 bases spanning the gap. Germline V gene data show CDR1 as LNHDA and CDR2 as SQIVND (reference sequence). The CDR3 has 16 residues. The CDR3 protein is CASSMSLFWEDTEAFF. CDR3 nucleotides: TGTGCCAGTAGTATGAGTCTGTTCTGGGAAGACACTGAAGCTTTCTTT.

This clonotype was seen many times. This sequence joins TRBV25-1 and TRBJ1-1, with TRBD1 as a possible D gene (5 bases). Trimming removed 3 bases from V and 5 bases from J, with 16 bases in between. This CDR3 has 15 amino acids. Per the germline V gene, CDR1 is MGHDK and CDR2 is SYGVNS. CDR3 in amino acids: CASSEGQGGPTEAFF. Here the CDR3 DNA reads TGTGCCAGCAGTGAGGGTCAGGGCGGGCCGACTGAAGCTTTCTTT.

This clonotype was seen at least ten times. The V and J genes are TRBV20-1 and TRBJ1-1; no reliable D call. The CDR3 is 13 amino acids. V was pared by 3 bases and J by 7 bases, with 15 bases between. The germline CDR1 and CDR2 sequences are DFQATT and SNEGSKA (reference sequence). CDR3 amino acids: CSASNHRGGEAFF. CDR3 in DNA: TGCAGTGCTAGCAATCATCGTGGCGGTGAAGCTTTCTTT.

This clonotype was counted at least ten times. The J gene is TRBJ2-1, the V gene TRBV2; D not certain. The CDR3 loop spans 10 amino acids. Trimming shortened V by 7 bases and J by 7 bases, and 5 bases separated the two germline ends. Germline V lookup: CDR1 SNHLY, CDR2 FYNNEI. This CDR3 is CASNENEQFF. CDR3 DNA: TGTGCCAGCAATGAGAATGAGCAGTTCTTC.

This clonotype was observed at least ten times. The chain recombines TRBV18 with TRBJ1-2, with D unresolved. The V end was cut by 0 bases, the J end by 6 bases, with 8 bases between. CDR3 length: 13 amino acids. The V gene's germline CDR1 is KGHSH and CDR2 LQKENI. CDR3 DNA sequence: TGTGCCAGCTCACCACCACGCCTTCATGGCTACACCTTC. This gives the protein CASSPPRLHGYTF.

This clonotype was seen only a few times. The CDR3: CASRKTGTSGYNEQFF. The DNA of the CDR3 is TGTGCCAGCAGAAAAACCGGGACTAGCGGGTACAATGAGCAGTTCTTC. The gene calls are TRBV7-9 and TRBJ2-1; 12 positions match TRBD2. Germline CDR1 reads SEHNR; CDR2 reads FQNEAQ (reference sequence). With V trimmed by 6 bases and J by 4 bases, 7 bases remained unmatched. The CDR3 runs to 16 residues.

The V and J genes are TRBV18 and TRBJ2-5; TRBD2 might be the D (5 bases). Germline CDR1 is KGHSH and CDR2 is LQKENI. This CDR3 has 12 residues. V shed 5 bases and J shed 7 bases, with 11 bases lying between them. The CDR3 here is CASSDFGGTQYF. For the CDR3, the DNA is TGTGCCAGCTCAGATTTTGGAGGGACCCAGTACTTC.

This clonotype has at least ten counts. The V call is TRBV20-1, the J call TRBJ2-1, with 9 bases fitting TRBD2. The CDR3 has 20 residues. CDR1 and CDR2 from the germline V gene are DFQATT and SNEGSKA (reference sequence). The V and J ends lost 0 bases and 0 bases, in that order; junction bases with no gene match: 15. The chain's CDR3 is CSARDPFGPSGISSYNEQFF. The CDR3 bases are TGCAGTGCTAGAGATCCTTTTGGTCCTAGCGGGATCAGCTCCTACAATGAGCAGTTCTTC.

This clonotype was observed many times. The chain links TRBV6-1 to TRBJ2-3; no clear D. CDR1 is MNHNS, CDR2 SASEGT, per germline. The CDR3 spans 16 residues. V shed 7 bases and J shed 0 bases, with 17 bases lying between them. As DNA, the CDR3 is TGTGCCAGCACCCAACCGACGGGTGCTAGCACAGATACGCAGTATTTT. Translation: CASTQPTGASTDTQYF.